The clone carrying this T cell receptor (beta chain) was detected a few times. This sample is drawn from a study of blood T cell repertoires in COVID-19. The wider study: COVID-19 samples from acute and convalescent phases originated in the United States, Italy and Spain. T cells, B-cell-depleted T cells, or PBMCs provided the cDNA or gDNA that served as material.

In the original analysis: Using reference gene primer amplification, nucleated cell counts were estimated. The protocol was immunoSEQ multiplex PCR, while the TCRdb copy is restricted to in-frame clones and leaves out a portion. D and trimming come from the DNA, and the V and J calls and clone size come from that table. Of roughly 120,000 clones in the sample, 60% to 85% were seen once. This receptor was obtained from a man between 65 and 85 years old with acute or convalescent COVID-19. Sequences were obtained from peripheral blood.

The DNA of the CDR3 is TGTGCCAGGGACAGTGCGGAGACCCAGTACTTC. Protein sequence: CARDSAETQYF. The chain uses TRBV24-1 and TRBJ2-5, with 7 positions matching TRBD1. The germline V gene encodes CDR1 KGHDR and CDR2 SFDVKD. The CDR3 loop spans 11 amino acids. Trimming took 11 bases from V and 5 from J; bases not matched to a gene: 4.